These 19 T cell receptor beta chains were all obtained from the same sample, sequenced in a study of blood T cells in healthy people across ages. Primers used in a second PCR of roughly 6 to 12 cycles were a sample-barcoded 5' primer and a J-beta primer mix. TCRdb re-analysed the 5' RACE reads in MiXCR, keeping a single row per CDR3 protein. The sample has 1.5 million to 2 million distinct CDR3 sequences; approximately 30% are singletons. Sequenced input: blood. These receptors came from a woman aged 25 to 39 in good health.

This clonotype was observed at least ten times. This chain joins TRBV24-1 and TRBJ2-3; 7 bases are a match to TRBD2. Germline CDR1 reads KGHDR; CDR2 reads SFDVKD. This CDR3 spans 17 amino acids. V shed 6 bases and J 6 bases; nucleotides not matched to a gene: 17. CDR3 nucleotide sequence: TGTGCCACCAGTAGATCCTGGGGGGGGATTAATTTGGATACGCAGTATTTT. Its translation: CATSRSWGGINLDTQYF.

In this sample, this clonotype turned up many times. The CDR3 nucleotides are TGCAGTGCTAGGGGCCGGACAGGGGAGGCCAACGTCCTGACTTTC. Its protein is CSARGRTGEANVLTF. J is TRBJ2-6 and V is TRBV20-1, with TRBD1 identical over 9 bases. The CDR3 sequence is 15 residues long. Trimming took 3 bases from V and 6 from J; bases not matched to a gene: 6. CDR1 and CDR2 from the germline V gene are DFQATT and SNEGSKA (reference sequence).

This clonotype has at least ten counts. This chain joins TRBV10-3 and TRBJ2-1, with TRBD2 as a possible D gene (6 bases). V was shortened by 3 bases and J by 0 bases, with 12 bases between the two germline ends. The germline V gene has CDR1 ENHRY and CDR2 SYGVKD. The CDR3 runs 16 residues. The CDR3 DNA sequence: TGTGCCATCAGTGATGACGGGAGTAGCTCCTACAATGAGCAGTTCTTC. This sequence encodes CAISDDGSSSYNEQFF.

This clonotype was detected only a few times. V usage is TRBV2 and J usage is TRBJ1-2; tentative D call: TRBD1 (5 bases). The CDR3 consists of 13 residues. Germline V gives CDR1 SNHLY, CDR2 FYNNEI. V was shortened by 7 bases and J by 7 bases, with 16 bases between the two germline ends. The CDR3 DNA reads as TGTGCCAGCATCAATGAGGGGTACGGTGGCTACACCTTC. It yields the protein CASINEGYGGYTF.

This clonotype was detected only a few times. The rearrangement uses TRBV18 and TRBJ1-6, with 9 bases fitting TRBD1. Looked up from germline, CDR1 is KGHSH and CDR2 is LQKENI. Unmatched junction bases numbered 2, after V lost 4 bases and J lost 7 bases. The CDR3 extends over 14 amino acids. CDR3: CASSRDRENSPLHF. CDR3 nucleotides: TGTGCCAGCTCACGGGACAGGGAGAATTCACCCCTCCACTTT.

The CDR3 protein is CASGQRGRSYNEQFF. The CDR3 DNA is TGTGCCAGCGGTCAGCGGGGTCGCTCCTACAATGAGCAGTTCTTC. The V and J genes are TRBV12-3 or TRBV12-4 and TRBJ2-1; 7 positions match TRBD2. The CDR3 totals 15 residues. V shed 8 bases and J 0 bases; nucleotides not matched to a gene: 7.

This clonotype was recorded many times. The chain couples TRBV20-1 to TRBJ2-1; 8 bases align to TRBD2. This CDR3 is 16 amino acids long. Germline CDR1 DFQATT, CDR2 SNEGSKA (reference sequence). After removal of 2 bases from V and 2 bases from J, the junction contained 8 bases not matched to a gene. CDR3 nucleotides: TGCAGTGCTAGACGGGGGCCGGGGGGGGCCTACAATGAGCAGTTCTTC. Translating gives CSARRGPGGAYNEQFF.

As concerns this clonotype: Since a much larger clone is just one base distant, this may be a read error. This chain links TRBV28 with TRBJ2-7; D uncertain. Germline V gene lookup returns CDR1 MDHEN and CDR2 SYDVKM. The CDR3 loop spans 13 amino acids. CDR3 protein: CASADPGPYGQYF. CDR3 in DNA: TGTGCCAGCGCCGACCCTGGACCCTACGGGCAGTACTTC. Using reference TRBV28 and TRBJ2-7 for the parts outside the CDR3, the full variable domain is DVKVTQSSRYLVKRTGEKVFLECVQDMDHENMFWYRQDPGLGLRLIYFSYDVKMKEKGDIPEGYSVSREKKERFSLILESASTNQTSMYLCASADPGPYGQYFGPGTRLTVT.

This chain links TRBV14 with TRBJ2-1; 7 nucleotides match TRBD2. The J segment lost 1 base and the V segment lost 4 bases, leaving 7 bases of the junction unmatched. The length of the CDR3 is 16 residues. Germline assignment: CDR1 SGHDN and CDR2 FVKESK. The CDR3 coding sequence is TGTGCCAGCAGCCCCTCGGGGAGGGGATCCTACAATGAGCAGTTCTTC. This gives the protein CASSPSGRGSYNEQFF.

Comments on this clonotype: This clone may be a read error of a much larger clone one base away. This is likely a read error, given that the CDR3 carries no conserved phenylalanine or tryptophan at its end. The chain couples TRBV6-5 to TRBJ2-7; 8 bases match TRBD2. This CDR3 contains 15 residues. The ends lost 4 bases at V and 7 bases at J; junction bases unmatched: 12. In germline, CDR1 is MNHEY, CDR2 SVGAGI. The CDR3 coding sequence is TGTGCCAGCAGTTTAGGTTTTACTCCTAGCGGGGAGCAGTACTGC. Translating gives CASSLGFTPSGEQYC.

In its sample, this clonotype was seen a few times. J is TRBJ1-5 and V is TRBV12-3 or TRBV12-4, with D possibly matching TRBD1 (5 bases). V lost 7 bases and J 4 bases, leaving 11 bases between the germline ends. The CDR3 loop spans 13 amino acids. CDR3 protein: CASKAGGNQPQHF. The CDR3 DNA reads TGTGCCAGCAAAGCGGGGGGGAATCAGCCCCAGCATTTT.

With regard to this clonotype: An end of the junction does not agree with germline; a read error may underlie this. The rearrangement links TRBV6-1 to TRBJ2-6; 7 nucleotides align to TRBD1. Germline CDR1 and CDR2: MNHNS and SASEGT. The CDR3 totals 17 residues. CDR3 loop: CASKAWTGSSGANVPTF. The CDR3 bases are TGTGCCAGTAAAGCCTGGACAGGAAGCTCTGGGGCCAACGTCCCGACTTTC.

V and J are TRBV6-6 and TRBJ1-5, with D uncertain. V lost 0 bases, J lost 0 bases, and 9 bases lay in between. This CDR3 spans 16 amino acids. Germline loops: CDR1 MNHNY, CDR2 SVGAGI (reference sequence). The DNA for the CDR3 is TGTGCCAGCAGTTACTCGAGGCAGTATAGCAATCAGCCCCAGCATTTT. It yields the protein CASSYSRQYSNQPQHF.

This clonotype was seen at least ten times. V is TRBV9 and J is TRBJ2-5; D may be TRBD1 or TRBD2 (5 bases each). Germline CDR1 and CDR2: SGDLS and YYNGEE. There are 15 residues in the CDR3. Trimming cost V 3 bases and J 5 bases, with 17 bases left between them. The DNA for the CDR3 is TGTGCCAGCAGCGCGACGGGACGTGAGGGGGAGACCCAGTACTTC. It yields the protein CASSATGREGETQYF.

This clonotype has at least ten counts. The chain couples TRBV6-5 to TRBJ1-2; tentatively, D is TRBD1 (5 bases). Deletions cut 7 bases from V and 3 bases from J, with 12 bases between. This CDR3 is 13 amino acids long. Germline lookup yields CDR1 MNHEY and CDR2 SVGAGI. CDR3 region: CASMAGGDYGYTF. DNA of the CDR3: TGTGCCAGCATGGCGGGGGGGGACTATGGCTACACCTTC.

This clonotype was seen a few times. CDR3 nucleotide sequence: TGTGCCAGCAGTTCGAACATGAACACTGAAGCTTTCTTT. Protein product: CASSSNMNTEAFF. This chain uses TRBV27 with TRBJ1-1; no definite D call. In germline, CDR1 is MNHEY, CDR2 SMNVEV (reference sequence). Trimming took 4 bases from V and 0 from J, leaving 6 bases between them. This CDR3 has 13 amino acids.

Ten or more counts support this clonotype. The V and J genes are TRBV20-1 and TRBJ2-7; no firm D call. This CDR3 has 14 residues. Germline V gene lookup returns CDR1 DFQATT and CDR2 SNEGSKA (reference sequence). Trimming took 0 bases from V and 2 from J, leaving 11 bases between them. CDR3 residues: CSARDGIGTYEQYF. As DNA, the CDR3 is TGCAGTGCTAGAGATGGGATTGGAACCTACGAGCAGTACTTC.

The chain employs TRBV6-6 and TRBJ2-1; D gene uncertain. V lost 2 bases, J lost 8 bases, and 16 bases lay in between. Germline V CDR1 and CDR2: MNHNY, SVGAGI (reference sequence). The CDR3 covers 15 residues. The CDR3 DNA sequence: TGTGCCAGCAGTTACCGGGCTCAGAACGGAGATGAGCAGTTCTTC. As protein: CASSYRAQNGDEQFF.

The J gene is TRBJ2-1, the V gene TRBV18, with D perhaps matching TRBD1 (5 bases). Germline CDR1 is KGHSH and CDR2 is LQKENI. Trimming shortened V by 1 base and J by 4 bases, and 8 bases separated the two germline ends. The CDR3 loop spans 14 amino acids. Written as DNA, the CDR3 is TGTGCCAGCTCACCACGATCAGGGTACAATGAGCAGTTCTTC. It translates to CASSPRSGYNEQFF.